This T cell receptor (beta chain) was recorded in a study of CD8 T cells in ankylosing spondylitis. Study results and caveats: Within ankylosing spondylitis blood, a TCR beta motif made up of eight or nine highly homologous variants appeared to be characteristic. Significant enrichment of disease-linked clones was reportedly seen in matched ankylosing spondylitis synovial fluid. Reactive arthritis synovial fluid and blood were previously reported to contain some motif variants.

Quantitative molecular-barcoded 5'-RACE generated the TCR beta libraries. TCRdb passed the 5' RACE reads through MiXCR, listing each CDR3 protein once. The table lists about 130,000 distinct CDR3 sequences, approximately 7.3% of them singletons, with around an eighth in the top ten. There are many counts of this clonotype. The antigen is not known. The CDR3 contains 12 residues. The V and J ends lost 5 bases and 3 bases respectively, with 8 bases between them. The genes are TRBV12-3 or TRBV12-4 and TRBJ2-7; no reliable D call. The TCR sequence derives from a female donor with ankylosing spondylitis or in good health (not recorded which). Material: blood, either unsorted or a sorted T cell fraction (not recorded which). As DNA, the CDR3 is TGTGCCAGCAGTGATCTTGACTACGAGCAGTACTTC. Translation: CASSDLDYEQYF.